The 9 T cell receptor beta chains below were found in one sample sequenced in a study of spatial heterogeneity in lung cancer (dated by TCRdb to 2018 to 2020). In the paper's terms, the time point label means: sample taken at primary tumor resection. The library was built by means of 5' RACE. The run used a NextSeq 500. TCRdb reprocessed the public reads (quality trimming at Q25 with fastp, clone calling with MiXCR) and kept in-frame beta chains. Rows with one shared CDR3 protein collapse into an entry with the most common genes and DNA. This sample holds 2,800 or so distinct CDR3 sequences; under 55% were observed only once. Of the sample, around two thirds falls within the top ten clones. For these TCRs, the target antigens are not known. The study at large found these results: A correlation was observed between the number of expanded intratumoral alpha and beta TCRs and the tumor nonsynonymous mutation count.

The source material was lung tumor tissue, sampled at surgery. Source of these receptors: a male donor with early-stage non-small cell lung cancer.

This clonotype was found a few times. The V and J genes are TRBV28 and TRBJ2-3; no firm D call. CDR1 and CDR2 (germline): MDHEN, SYDVKM. The ends were cut back, 5 bases at V and 3 bases at J, with 15 bases in the middle. CDR3 size: 15 residues. The CDR3 sequence: CASSGSTTRTDTQYF. In nucleotides, the CDR3 is TGTGCCAGCAGTGGTTCGACGACTCGAACAGATACGCAGTATTTT.

In this sample, this clonotype is medium-sized. The CDR3 here is CASNRRVYSNQPQHF. CDR3 coding DNA: TGTGCCAGTAATCGGCGGGTCTATAGCAATCAGCCCCAGCATTTT. This sequence joins TRBV19 and TRBJ1-5; D is unclear. V was cut by 7 bases and J by 0 bases, with 13 bases left in between. The CDR3 length is 15 residues. The germline V gene has CDR1 LNHDA and CDR2 SQIVND (reference sequence).

This clonotype is medium-sized (0.01 to 0.1%) within its sample. This chain connects TRBV5-1 to TRBJ2-7; D gene ambiguous. The germline V gene encodes CDR1 SGHRS and CDR2 YFSETQ. This CDR3 comprises 13 residues. With 4 bases removed from V and 0 bases from J, the gap between germline ends came to 8 bases. CDR3: CASSPVTSYEQYF. The CDR3 DNA follows: TGCGCCAGCAGCCCGGTAACCTCCTACGAGCAGTACTTC.

The chain is built from TRBV24-1 and TRBJ2-1; no reliable D call. Germline V gives CDR1 KGHDR, CDR2 SFDVKD. Trimming shortened V by 4 bases and J by 7 bases, and 13 bases separated the two germline ends. CDR3 size: 14 residues. CDR3 protein: CATSDSNPENEQFF. CDR3 nucleotide sequence: TGTGCCACCAGTGACTCCAACCCAGAGAATGAGCAGTTCTTC.

The sample holds a few counts of this clonotype. The chain combines TRBV5-5 with TRBJ2-5; 7 nucleotides agree with TRBD1. The junction had 1 base not matched to a gene; V was cut back by 5 bases and J by 0 bases. The V gene's germline CDR1 is SGHKS and CDR2 YYEKEE (reference sequence). This CDR3 spans 13 amino acids. In nucleotides, the CDR3 is TGTGCCAGCAGTGGGACAGACCAAGAGACCCAGTACTTC. Amino acids: CASSGTDQETQYF.

In its sample, this clonotype was seen a few times. V gene TRBV29-1 combines with J gene TRBJ2-7; no reliable D call. The V end lost 7 bases, the J end lost 7 bases, and 14 bases lay between the germline ends. CDR1 is SQVTM, CDR2 ANQGSEA, per germline. This CDR3 comprises 11 residues. The CDR3 DNA sequence: TGCAGCGCCACGGGCCTGCGTGAGCAGTACTTC. The encoded protein is CSATGLREQYF.

The chain recombines TRBV5-5 with TRBJ2-7, with a possible D match to TRBD1 (5 bases). The V end lost 4 bases, the J end lost 0 bases, and 14 bases lay between the germline ends. Germline CDR1 and CDR2: SGHKS and YYEKEE (reference sequence). The CDR3 runs to 15 residues. DNA for the CDR3: TGTGCCAGCAGCACCCTTGTCAGGGCCTCCTACGAGCAGTACTTC. This translates into CASSTLVRASYEQYF.

This sequence joins TRBV7-2 and TRBJ2-3; the match to TRBD1 covers 7 bases. This CDR3 comprises 21 residues. With V trimmed by 3 bases and J by 0 bases, 21 bases remained unmatched. Germline V gene data show CDR1 as SGHTA and CDR2 as FQGNSA. CDR3 in DNA: TGTGCCAGCAGCTTCCCAACAGGGGTATCCCCCGGAGTAGAGAGCACAGATACGCAGTATTTT. This gives the protein CASSFPTGVSPGVESTDTQYF.

This clonotype was observed a few times. The chain is built from TRBV7-9 and TRBJ2-7; weak D call: TRBD1 (6 bases). CDR3 length equals 14 residues. V dropped 5 bases and J dropped 3 bases, with 14 bases sitting between them. Germline assignment: CDR1 SEHNR and CDR2 FQNEAQ (reference sequence). The CDR3 bases are TGTGCCAGCAGCCACCGGGACAAGAACTACGAGCAGTACTTC. As protein: CASSHRDKNYEQYF.